The 10 T cell receptor beta chains below all came from one sample that was sequenced in a study of shared clonotypes between healthy human individuals (dated by TCRdb to the early 2020s). The method behind the library was the immunoSEQ multiplex PCR assay. Entries here come from immuneACCESS through TCRdb and include only in-frame sequences with V and J called. Some clones fail to appear in such tables; in the studies checked, an unresolved V gene covers under half of the shortfall, and the cause of the remainder is unknown. This sample has some 1,600,000 clones in its table, and approximately 98% of those were observed once. Around 0.45% of the sample comes from the top ten. The source material was naive CD4+ T cells sorted from blood. What this sample's cell subset or site label stands for: CD45RA+ positively selected. These receptors all come from a man aged 30-40 years in good health.

This rearrangement joins TRBV11-2 to TRBJ2-1, with 12 bases aligning to TRBD1. Germline V gives CDR1 SGHAT, CDR2 FQNNGV. The J segment lost 4 bases and the V segment lost 6 bases, leaving 4 bases of the junction unmatched. The CDR3 has 15 residues. CDR3 nucleotides: TGTGCCAGCAGAGGGGACAGGGGGCGTTACAATGAGCAGTTCTTC. Protein product: CASRGDRGRYNEQFF. Looking up the rest from reference TRBV11-2 and TRBJ2-1 gives the full variable domain: EAGVAQSPRYKIIEKRQSVAFWCNPISGHATLYWYQQILGQGPKLLIQFQNNGVVDDSQLPKDRFSAERLKGVDSTLKIQPAKLEDSAVYLCASRGDRGRYNEQFFGPGTRLTVL.

The chain joins TRBV9 to TRBJ2-1, with TRBD2 identical over 9 bases. The CDR3 runs to 16 residues. In germline, CDR1 is SGDLS, CDR2 YYNGEE. Trimming removed 0 bases from V and 7 bases from J; junction bases left unmatched: 8. This CDR3 reads CASSVGSSGKDNEQFF. The CDR3 bases are TGTGCCAGCAGCGTAGGTTCTAGCGGGAAAGATAATGAGCAGTTCTTC.

Turning to this clone: The sample has other DNA sequences that encode this CDR3 too. This chain links TRBV5-4 with TRBJ2-7; 13 bases map to TRBD2. CDR3 length equals 15 residues. Germline V gene sequence: CDR1 SGHNT, CDR2 YYREEE (reference sequence). Germline trimming cut 3 bases from V and 3 bases from J; bases unmatched to any gene: 3. The CDR3 is CASSSGTSGNYEQYF. As DNA, the CDR3 is TGTGCCAGCAGCTCCGGGACTAGCGGGAACTACGAGCAGTACTTC.

This clone has just one count. This CDR3 is also generated by other DNA sequences in the sample. The V gene is TRBV7-2, the J gene TRBJ2-7; 7 bases fit TRBD1. V lost 5 bases and J lost 4; bases outside the gene matches: 5. Germline-derived CDR1 and CDR2 are SGHTA and FQGNSA. The CDR3 totals 13 residues. The CDR3 DNA sequence: TGTGCCAGCAGCAGGGACAGAAATTACGAGCAGTACTTC. It specifies CASSRDRNYEQYF.

The chain joins TRBV2 to TRBJ2-5, with D tentatively TRBD2 (7 bases). This CDR3 region has 12 residues. Trimming removed 7 bases from V and 5 bases from J, with 11 bases in between. Germline assignment: CDR1 SNHLY and CDR2 FYNNEI. The CDR3: CASIGRGETQYF. Here the CDR3 DNA reads TGTGCCAGCATTGGGAGGGGGGAGACCCAGTACTTC.

The chain joins TRBV2 to TRBJ2-7, with 11 nucleotides matching TRBD2. The CDR3 loop spans 15 amino acids. Trimming took 7 bases from V and 2 from J; bases not matched to a gene: 7. Germline lookup yields CDR1 SNHLY and CDR2 FYNNEI. The CDR3 nucleotides are TGTGCCAGCAAAGGTAGCGGGAGGGTCACCTACGAGCAGTACTTC. The encoded protein is CASKGSGRVTYEQYF.

The chain uses TRBV6-5 and TRBJ2-7; D unclear. V lost 5 bases and J lost 1, with 12 bases in between. CDR1 and CDR2 from the germline V gene are MNHEY and SVGAGI. The CDR3 has 14 residues. This CDR3 reads CASSPTRLSYEQYF. CDR3 DNA sequence: TGTGCCAGCAGTCCTACCAGGCTATCCTACGAGCAGTACTTC.

This clone is a singleton in its sample. The J gene is TRBJ1-4, the V gene TRBV27, with 12 bases fitting TRBD1. The CDR3 contains 20 residues. V shed 9 bases, J shed 5 bases, and the junction held 22 bases outside the gene matches. Germline CDR1 reads MNHEY; CDR2 reads SMNVEV (reference sequence). The CDR3 region has the DNA TGTGCCAGTAGATCTGGCCGGGACAGGGGGCACGGAGTGAGAAATGAAAAACTGTTTTTT. Translation: CASRSGRDRGHGVRNEKLFF.

V usage is TRBV5-4 and J usage is TRBJ2-2; perhaps TRBD1 as D (6 bases). Trimming took 3 bases from V and 2 from J, leaving 11 bases between them. CDR3 length equals 15 residues. Germline-derived CDR1 and CDR2 are SGHNT and YYREEE (reference sequence). As DNA, the CDR3 is TGTGCCAGCAGCTCCCTGGGACAAAACACCGGGGAGCTGTTTTTT. It specifies CASSSLGQNTGELFF.

The V call is TRBV4-3, the J call TRBJ2-5, with 15 bases lining up with TRBD2. The CDR3 has 16 amino acids. V dropped 0 bases and J dropped 9; count of bases not matched to a gene: 5. In germline, CDR1 is LGHNA, CDR2 YSLEER. The CDR3 nucleotides are TGCGCCAGCAGCCAAGATAGGCGGACTAGCGGGAGGGCCCAGTACTTC. Translation: CASSQDRRTSGRAQYF.